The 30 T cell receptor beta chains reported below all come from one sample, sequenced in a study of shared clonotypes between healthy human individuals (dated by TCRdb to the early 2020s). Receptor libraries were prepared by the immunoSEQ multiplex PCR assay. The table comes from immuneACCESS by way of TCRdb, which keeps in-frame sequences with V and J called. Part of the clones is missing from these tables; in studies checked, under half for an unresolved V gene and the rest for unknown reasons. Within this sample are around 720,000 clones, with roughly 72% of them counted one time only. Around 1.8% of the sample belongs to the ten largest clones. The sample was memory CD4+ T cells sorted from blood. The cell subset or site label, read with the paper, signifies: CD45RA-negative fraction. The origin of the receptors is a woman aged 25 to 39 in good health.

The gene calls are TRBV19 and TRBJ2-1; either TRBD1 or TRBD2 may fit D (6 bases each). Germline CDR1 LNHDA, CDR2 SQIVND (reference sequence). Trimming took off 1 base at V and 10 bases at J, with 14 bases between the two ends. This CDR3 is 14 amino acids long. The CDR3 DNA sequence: TGTGCCAGTAGTATAGTGTCGGTAGGGGGGGAGCAGTTCTTC. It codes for CASSIVSVGGEQFF.

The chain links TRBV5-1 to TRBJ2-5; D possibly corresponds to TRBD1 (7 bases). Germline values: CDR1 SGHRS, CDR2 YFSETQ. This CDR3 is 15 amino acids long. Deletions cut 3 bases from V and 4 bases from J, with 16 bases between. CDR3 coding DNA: TGCGCCAGCAGCTCACAGGGGTCGGAGGGAGAGACCCAGTACTTC. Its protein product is CASSSQGSEGETQYF.

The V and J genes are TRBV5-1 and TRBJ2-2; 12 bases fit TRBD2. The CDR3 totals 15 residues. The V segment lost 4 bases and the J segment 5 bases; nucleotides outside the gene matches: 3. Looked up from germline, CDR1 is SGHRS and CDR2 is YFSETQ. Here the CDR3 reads CASSQGTSGTGELFF. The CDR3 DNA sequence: TGCGCCAGCAGCCAAGGGACTAGCGGGACCGGGGAGCTGTTTTTT.

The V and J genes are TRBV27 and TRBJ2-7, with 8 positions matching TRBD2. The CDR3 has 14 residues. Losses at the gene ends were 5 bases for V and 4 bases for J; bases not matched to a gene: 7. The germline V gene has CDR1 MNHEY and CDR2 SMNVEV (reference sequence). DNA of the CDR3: TGTGCCAGCAGTCCCCAGCGGGAGTGGTACGAGCAGTACTTC. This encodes CASSPQREWYEQYF.

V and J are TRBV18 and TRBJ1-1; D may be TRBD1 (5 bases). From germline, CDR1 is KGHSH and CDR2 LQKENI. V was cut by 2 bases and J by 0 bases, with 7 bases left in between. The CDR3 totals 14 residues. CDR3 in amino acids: CASSPGALNTEAFF. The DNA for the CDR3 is TGTGCCAGCTCACCAGGGGCGTTGAACACTGAAGCTTTCTTT.

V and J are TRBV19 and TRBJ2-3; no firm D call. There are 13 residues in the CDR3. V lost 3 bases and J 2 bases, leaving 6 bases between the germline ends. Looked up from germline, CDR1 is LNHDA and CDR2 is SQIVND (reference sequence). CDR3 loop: CASSIRLTDTQYF. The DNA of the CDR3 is TGTGCCAGTAGTATCCGGCTCACAGATACGCAGTATTTT.

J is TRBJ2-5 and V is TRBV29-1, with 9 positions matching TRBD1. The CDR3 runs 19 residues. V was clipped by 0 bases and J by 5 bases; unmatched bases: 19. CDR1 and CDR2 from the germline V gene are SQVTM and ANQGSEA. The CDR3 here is CSVEDRGQGRSIPRETQYF. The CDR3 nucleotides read TGCAGCGTTGAAGATCGGGGACAGGGCAGGTCCATCCCGCGGGAGACCCAGTACTTC.

In nucleotides, the CDR3 is TGTGCCAGCAGCTTACAAGGGGGAGGTGAGCAGTTCTTC. It codes for CASSLQGGGEQFF. The chain links TRBV7-9 to TRBJ2-1; perhaps D is TRBD1 or TRBD2 (6 bases each). Germline V CDR1 and CDR2: SEHNR, FQNEAQ (reference sequence). The CDR3 runs to 13 residues. Trimming took off 2 bases at V and 9 bases at J, with 11 bases between the two ends.

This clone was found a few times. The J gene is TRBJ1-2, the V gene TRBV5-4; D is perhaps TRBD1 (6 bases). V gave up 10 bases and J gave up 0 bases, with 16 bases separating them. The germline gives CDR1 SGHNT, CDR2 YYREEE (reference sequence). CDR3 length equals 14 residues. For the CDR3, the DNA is TGTGCCTCGGGGGCAGGTATCTCTAACTATGGCTACACCTTC. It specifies CASGAGISNYGYTF.

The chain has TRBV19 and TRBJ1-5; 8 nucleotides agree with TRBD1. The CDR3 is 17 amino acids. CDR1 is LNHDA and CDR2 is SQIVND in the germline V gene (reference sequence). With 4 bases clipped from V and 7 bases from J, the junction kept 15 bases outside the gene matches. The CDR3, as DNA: TGTGCCAGTAGTAAACCACAGGGGCAGGGGGCGGGACAGCCCCAGCATTTT. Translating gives CASSKPQGQGAGQPQHF.

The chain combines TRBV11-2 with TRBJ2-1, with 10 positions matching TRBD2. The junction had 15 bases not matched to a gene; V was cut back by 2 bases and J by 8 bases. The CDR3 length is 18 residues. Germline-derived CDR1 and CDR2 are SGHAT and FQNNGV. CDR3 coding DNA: TGTGCCAGCAGCTTACGTCTAGCGGGAGAATGGGGGTTCGATGAGCAGTTCTTC. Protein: CASSLRLAGEWGFDEQFF.

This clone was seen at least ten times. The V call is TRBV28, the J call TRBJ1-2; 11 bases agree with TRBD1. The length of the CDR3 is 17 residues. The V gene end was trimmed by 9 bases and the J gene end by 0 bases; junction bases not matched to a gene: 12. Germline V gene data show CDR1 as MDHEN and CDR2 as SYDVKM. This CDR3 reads CASIRGTGGSSNYGYTF. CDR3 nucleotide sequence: TGTGCCAGTATTAGGGGGACAGGGGGTTCTTCTAACTATGGCTACACCTTC.

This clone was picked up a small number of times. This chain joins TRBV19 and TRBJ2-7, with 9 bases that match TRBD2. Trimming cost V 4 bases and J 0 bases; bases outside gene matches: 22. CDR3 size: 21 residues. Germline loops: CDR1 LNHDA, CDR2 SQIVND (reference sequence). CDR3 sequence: CASSTRGGLAGTTSRSYEQYF. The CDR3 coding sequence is TGTGCCAGTAGTACCCGTGGAGGGCTAGCGGGAACTACATCCCGCTCCTACGAGCAGTACTTC.

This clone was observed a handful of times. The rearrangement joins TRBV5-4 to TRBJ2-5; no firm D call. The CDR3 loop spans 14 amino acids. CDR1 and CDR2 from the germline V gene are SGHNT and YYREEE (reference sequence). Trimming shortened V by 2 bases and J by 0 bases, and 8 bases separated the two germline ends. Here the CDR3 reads CASSLHPYQETQYF. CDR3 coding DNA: TGTGCCAGCAGCTTACATCCGTACCAAGAGACCCAGTACTTC.

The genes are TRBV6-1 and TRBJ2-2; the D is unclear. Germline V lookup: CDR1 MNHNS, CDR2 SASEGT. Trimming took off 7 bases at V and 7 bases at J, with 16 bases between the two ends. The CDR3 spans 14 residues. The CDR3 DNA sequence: TGTGCCAGCATCGACGACCCTTTGTACGGGGAGCTGTTTTTT. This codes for CASIDDPLYGELFF.

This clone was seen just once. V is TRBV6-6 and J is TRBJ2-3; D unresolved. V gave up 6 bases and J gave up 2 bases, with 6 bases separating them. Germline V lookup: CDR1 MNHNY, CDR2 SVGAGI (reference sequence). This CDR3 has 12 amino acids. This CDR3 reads CASSTTTDTQYF. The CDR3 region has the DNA TGTGCCAGCAGCACCACCACAGATACGCAGTATTTT.

The CDR3 spells CASSGEEGGAINYGYTF. Written as DNA, the CDR3 is TGTGCCAGCAGTGGCGAAGAGGGGGGGGCCATAAACTATGGCTACACCTTC. The chain joins TRBV6-1 to TRBJ1-2; TRBD1 is a possible D gene (6 bases). Trimming stripped 4 bases from V and 2 bases from J, with 20 bases between. This CDR3 region has 17 residues. Germline V gene lookup returns CDR1 MNHNS and CDR2 SASEGT.

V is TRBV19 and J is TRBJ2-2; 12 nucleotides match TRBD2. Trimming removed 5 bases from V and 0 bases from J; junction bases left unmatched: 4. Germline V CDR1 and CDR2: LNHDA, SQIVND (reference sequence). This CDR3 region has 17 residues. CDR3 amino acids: CASSPRLAGANTGELFF. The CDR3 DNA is TGTGCCAGTAGTCCGCGACTAGCGGGAGCGAACACCGGGGAGCTGTTTTTT.

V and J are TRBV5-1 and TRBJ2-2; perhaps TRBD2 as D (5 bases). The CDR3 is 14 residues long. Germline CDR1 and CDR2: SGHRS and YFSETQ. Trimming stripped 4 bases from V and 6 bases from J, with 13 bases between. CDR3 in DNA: TGCGCCAGCAGCGGGAGCAGCGGTTCCGGGGAGCTGTTTTTT. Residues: CASSGSSGSGELFF.

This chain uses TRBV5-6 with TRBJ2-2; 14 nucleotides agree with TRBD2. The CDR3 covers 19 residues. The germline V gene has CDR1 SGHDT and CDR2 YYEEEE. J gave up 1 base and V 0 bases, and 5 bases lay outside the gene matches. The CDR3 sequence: CASSLEGLAGGLNTGELFF. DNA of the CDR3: TGTGCCAGCAGCTTGGAAGGACTAGCGGGAGGACTGAACACCGGGGAGCTGTTTTTT.

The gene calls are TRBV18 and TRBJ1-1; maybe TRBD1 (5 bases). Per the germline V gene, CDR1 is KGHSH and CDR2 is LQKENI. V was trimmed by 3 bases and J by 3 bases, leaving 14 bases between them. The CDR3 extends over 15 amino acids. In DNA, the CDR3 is TGTGCCAGCTCACCTCTTCGGACGGGGGACACTGAAGCTTTCTTT. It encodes CASSPLRTGDTEAFF.

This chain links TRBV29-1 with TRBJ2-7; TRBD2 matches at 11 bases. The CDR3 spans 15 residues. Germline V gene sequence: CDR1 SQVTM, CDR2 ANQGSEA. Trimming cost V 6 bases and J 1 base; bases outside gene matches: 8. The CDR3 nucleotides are TGCAGCGTGGACGAACTAGCGGGGGTTTCCTACGAGCAGTACTTC. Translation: CSVDELAGVSYEQYF.

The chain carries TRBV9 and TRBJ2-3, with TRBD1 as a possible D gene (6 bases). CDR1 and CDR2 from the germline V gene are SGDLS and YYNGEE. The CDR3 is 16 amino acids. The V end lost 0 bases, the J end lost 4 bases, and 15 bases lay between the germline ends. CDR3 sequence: CASSVGSTGVADTQYF. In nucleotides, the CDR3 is TGTGCCAGCAGCGTAGGGTCGACAGGAGTTGCAGATACGCAGTATTTT. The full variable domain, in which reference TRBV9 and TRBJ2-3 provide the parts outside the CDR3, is DSGVTQTPKHLITATGQRVTLRCSPRSGDLSVYWYQQSLDQGLQFLIQYYNGEERAKGNILERFSAQQFPDLHSELNLSSLELGDSALYFCASSVGSTGVADTQYFGPGTRLTVL.

CDR3 protein: CASSSDRGLGGYTF. The CDR3 DNA sequence: TGCGCCAGCAGCAGCGACAGGGGGCTCGGTGGCTACACCTTC. The V and J genes are TRBV5-1 and TRBJ1-2, with TRBD1 matching over 10 bases. Losses at the gene ends were 4 bases for V and 7 bases for J; bases not matched to a gene: 7. From germline, CDR1 is SGHRS and CDR2 YFSETQ. The CDR3 contains 14 residues.

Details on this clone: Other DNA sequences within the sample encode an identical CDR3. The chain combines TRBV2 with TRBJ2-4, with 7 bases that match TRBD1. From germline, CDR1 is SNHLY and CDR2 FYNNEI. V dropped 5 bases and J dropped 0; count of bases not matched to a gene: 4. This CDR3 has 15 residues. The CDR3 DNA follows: TGTGCCAGCAGTTCACAGGGGTTAGCCAAAAACATTCAGTACTTC. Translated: CASSSQGLAKNIQYF. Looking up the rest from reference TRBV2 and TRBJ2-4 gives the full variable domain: EPEVTQTPSHQVTQMGQEVILRCVPISNHLYFYWYRQILGQKVEFLVSFYNNEISEKSEIFDDQFSVERPDGSNFTLKIRSTKLEDSAMYFCASSSQGLAKNIQYFGAGTRLSVL.

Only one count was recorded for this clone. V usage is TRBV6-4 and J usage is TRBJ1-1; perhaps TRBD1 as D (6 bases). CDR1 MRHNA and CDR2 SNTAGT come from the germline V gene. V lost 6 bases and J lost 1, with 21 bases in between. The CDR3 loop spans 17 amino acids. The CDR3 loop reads CASRILGGPRRNTEAFF. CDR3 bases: TGTGCCAGCAGGATTCTTGGGGGCCCCAGGAGGAACACTGAAGCTTTCTTT.

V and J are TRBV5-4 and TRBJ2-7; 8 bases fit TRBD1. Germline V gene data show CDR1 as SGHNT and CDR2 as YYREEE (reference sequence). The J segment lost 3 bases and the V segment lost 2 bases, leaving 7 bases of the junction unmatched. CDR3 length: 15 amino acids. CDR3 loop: CASSFGGRGLYEQYF. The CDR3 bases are TGTGCCAGCAGCTTCGGGGGCAGGGGGCTCTACGAGCAGTACTTC.

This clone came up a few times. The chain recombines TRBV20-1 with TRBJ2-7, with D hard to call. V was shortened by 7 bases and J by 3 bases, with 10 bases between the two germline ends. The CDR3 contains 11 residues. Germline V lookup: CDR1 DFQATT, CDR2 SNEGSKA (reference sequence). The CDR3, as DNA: TGCAGTGGTGAGCGAAACTACGAGCAGTACTTC. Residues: CSGERNYEQYF.

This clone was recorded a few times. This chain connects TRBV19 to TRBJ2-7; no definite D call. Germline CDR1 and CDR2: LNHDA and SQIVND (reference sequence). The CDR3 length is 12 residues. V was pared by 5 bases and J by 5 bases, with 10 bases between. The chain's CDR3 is CASSAVGNEQYF. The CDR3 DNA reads TGTGCCAGTAGTGCCGTCGGTAACGAGCAGTACTTC.

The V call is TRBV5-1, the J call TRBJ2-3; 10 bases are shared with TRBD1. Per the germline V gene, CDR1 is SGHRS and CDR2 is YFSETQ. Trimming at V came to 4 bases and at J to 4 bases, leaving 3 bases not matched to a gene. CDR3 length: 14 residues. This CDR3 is CASSRGTGADTQYF. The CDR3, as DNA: TGCGCCAGCAGCCGCGGGACAGGGGCAGATACGCAGTATTTT.